These 16 T cell receptor beta chains came from one sample sequenced in a study of graft-versus-host responses after intestinal transplantation. These receptors lack a known antigen. Generated by immunoSEQ multiplex PCR, the TCRdb table keeps only in-frame clones and is missing some. This sample yields roughly 99,000 clones, of which about 87% are seen a single time; about 0.75% belongs to the top ten. The specimen comprised unstimulated CD4+ T cells sorted from spleen or lymph node cells, sampled before transplant. The receptors derive from a human donor who was the organ donor for an intestinal transplant.

V usage is TRBV27 and J usage is TRBJ2-1; 7 bases are a match to TRBD1. This CDR3 is 14 amino acids long. The J segment lost 7 bases and the V segment lost 5 bases, leaving 8 bases of the junction unmatched. Germline assignment: CDR1 MNHEY and CDR2 SMNVEV (reference sequence). CDR3 protein: CASSPWTGRNEQFF. CDR3 bases: TGTGCCAGCAGTCCGTGGACAGGACGGAATGAGCAGTTCTTC.

The chain has TRBV5-6 and TRBJ1-6; D ambiguous. The CDR3 runs 15 residues. Germline values: CDR1 SGHDT, CDR2 YYEEEE. V lost 4 bases and J 9 bases, leaving 17 bases between the germline ends. This chain's CDR3 is CASSLRASHGSPLHF. The CDR3 region has the DNA TGTGCCAGCAGCCTACGGGCCTCACATGGTTCACCCCTCCACTTT.

The genes are TRBV7-5 and TRBJ2-5; the D call of TRBD1 is as the table states it, not checked on the DNA. TRBV7-5 is a known pseudogene. The CDR3 contains 12 residues. CDR3 bases: TGTGTCAGAAGCTCCAAAGGGGGGACCCAGTACTTC. It codes for CVRSSKGGTQYF.

This clone was detected only a few times. The V call is TRBV5-1, the J call TRBJ1-3; TRBD1 matches 7 bases. The length of the CDR3 is 14 residues. Losses at the gene ends were 2 bases for V and 2 bases for J; bases not matched to a gene: 1. The germline gives CDR1 SGHRS, CDR2 YFSETQ. The CDR3 loop is CASSLGTAGNTIYF. In DNA form, the CDR3 reads TGCGCCAGCAGCTTAGGGACAGCTGGAAACACCATATATTTT.

The chain links TRBV7-9 to TRBJ1-5; D might be TRBD1 (6 bases). V lost 5 bases and J lost 2, with 13 bases in between. The CDR3 consists of 15 residues. Per the germline V gene, CDR1 is SEHNR and CDR2 is FQNEAQ (reference sequence). The CDR3 bases are TGTGCCAGCAGCCCCGGAGGGGGGGGCAATCAGCCCCAGCATTTT. This sequence encodes CASSPGGGGNQPQHF. Drawing the rest from reference TRBV7-9 and TRBJ1-5, the complete variable domain is DTGVSQNPRHKITKRGQNVTFRCDPISEHNRLYWYRQTLGQGPEFLTYFQNEAQLEKSRLLSDRFSAERPKGSFSTLEIQRTEQGDSAMYLCASSPGGGGNQPQHFGDGTRLSIL.

The chain links TRBV19 to TRBJ2-1; D is uncertain. Germline values: CDR1 LNHDA, CDR2 SQIVND (reference sequence). V shed 10 bases and J shed 4 bases, with 20 bases lying between them. CDR3 size: 15 residues. CDR3 in DNA: TGTGCCACCACCAGACGGCCCCCTAAGTACAATGAGCAGTTCTTC. This codes for CATTRRPPKYNEQFF.

This clone was seen once. V and J are TRBV7-2 and TRBJ2-1; D may be TRBD1 (6 bases). The CDR3 runs to 12 residues. The germline V and J ends were trimmed by 5 bases and 6 bases, with 8 bases remaining between them. Germline V gene lookup returns CDR1 SGHTA and CDR2 FQGNSA. The CDR3 bases are TGTGCCAGCAGCGAACAGGGCAATGAGCAGTTCTTC. It encodes CASSEQGNEQFF.

This sequence joins TRBV5-6 and TRBJ2-2; D remains ambiguous. The V end lost 2 bases, the J end lost 4 bases, and 0 bases lay between the germline ends. This CDR3 spans 11 amino acids. The germline V gene has CDR1 SGHDT and CDR2 YYEEEE. CDR3: CASSFTGELFF. The CDR3 nucleotides read TGTGCCAGCAGCTTCACCGGGGAGCTGTTTTTT.

The CDR3 DNA is TGTGCCAGCTCACCACGCACCGGGACTTTGAACACTGAAGCTTTCTTT. It is translated as CASSPRTGTLNTEAFF. The chain employs TRBV18 and TRBJ1-1; possible D gene TRBD1, 5 bases. The germline V gene encodes CDR1 KGHSH and CDR2 LQKENI. This CDR3 contains 16 residues. The V and J ends lost 1 base and 0 bases respectively, with 12 bases between them.

V and J are TRBV5-1 and TRBJ2-7, with 10 bases that match TRBD1. Germline lookup yields CDR1 SGHRS and CDR2 YFSETQ. The CDR3 extends over 15 amino acids. Trimming took 3 bases from V and 3 from J; bases not matched to a gene: 6. The chain's CDR3 is CASSSSGTGDYEQYF. CDR3 nucleotides: TGCGCCAGCAGCTCATCCGGGACAGGGGACTACGAGCAGTACTTC.

The table lists this clone with a few counts. The rearrangement links TRBV5-1 to TRBJ2-5, with D maybe TRBD2 (6 bases). The CDR3 is 13 amino acids. Trimming took off 0 bases at V and 3 bases at J, with 6 bases between the two ends. Germline V gene sequence: CDR1 SGHRS, CDR2 YFSETQ. The CDR3 DNA is TGCGCCAGCAGCTTGGGGACTAAAGAGACCCAGTACTTC. It encodes CASSLGTKETQYF. Full variable domain (remainder filled in from reference TRBV5-1 and TRBJ2-5): KAGVTQTPRYLIKTRGQQVTLSCSPISGHRSVSWYQQTPGQGLQFLFEYFSETQRNKGNFPGRFSGRQFSNSRSEMNVSTLELGDSALYLCASSLGTKETQYFGPGTRLLVL.

The gene calls are TRBV9 and TRBJ1-3; no reliable D call. Germline loops: CDR1 SGDLS, CDR2 YYNGEE. The CDR3 spans 15 residues. V was cut by 0 bases and J by 0 bases, with 7 bases left in between. In DNA form, the CDR3 reads TGTGCCAGCAGCGTAGCCGGGTCCTCTGGAAACACCATATATTTT. This codes for CASSVAGSSGNTIYF.

The genes are TRBV6-5 and TRBJ1-2; 9 nucleotides line up with TRBD1. Germline V lookup: CDR1 MNHEY, CDR2 SVGAGI. The CDR3 extends over 15 amino acids. V dropped 4 bases and J dropped 4; count of bases not matched to a gene: 7. CDR3 sequence reads: CASSSQGASAYGYTF. CDR3 bases: TGTGCCAGCAGTTCACAGGGGGCGTCTGCCTATGGCTACACCTTC.

This clone came up once. J is TRBJ1-2 and V is TRBV6-4, with D possibly being TRBD1 (5 bases). Germline CDR1 and CDR2: MRHNA and SNTAGT. The V and J ends lost 3 bases and 8 bases respectively, with 13 bases between them. This CDR3 spans 13 amino acids. The CDR3 region has the DNA TGTGCCAGCAGTGAGGATGGACATGAGGGCTACACCTTC. It yields the protein CASSEDGHEGYTF.

The chain joins TRBV5-1 to TRBJ2-7, with D maybe TRBD1 (6 bases). The CDR3 runs 15 residues. V was pared by 1 base and J by 2 bases, with 13 bases between. From germline, CDR1 is SGHRS and CDR2 YFSETQ. The DNA of the CDR3 is TGCGCCAGCAGCTTGAGCTGGACAGCGACCTACGAGCAGTACTTC. Translated, it gives CASSLSWTATYEQYF.

The rearrangement joins TRBV27 to TRBJ1-1; D might be TRBD1 (5 bases). The germline gives CDR1 MNHEY, CDR2 SMNVEV (reference sequence). The CDR3 sequence is 16 residues long. Deletions cut 7 bases from V and 0 bases from J, with 18 bases between. CDR3 nucleotides: TGTGCCAGCACCACCACGTCGGGGCATATGAACACTGAAGCTTTCTTT. Its translation: CASTTTSGHMNTEAFF.